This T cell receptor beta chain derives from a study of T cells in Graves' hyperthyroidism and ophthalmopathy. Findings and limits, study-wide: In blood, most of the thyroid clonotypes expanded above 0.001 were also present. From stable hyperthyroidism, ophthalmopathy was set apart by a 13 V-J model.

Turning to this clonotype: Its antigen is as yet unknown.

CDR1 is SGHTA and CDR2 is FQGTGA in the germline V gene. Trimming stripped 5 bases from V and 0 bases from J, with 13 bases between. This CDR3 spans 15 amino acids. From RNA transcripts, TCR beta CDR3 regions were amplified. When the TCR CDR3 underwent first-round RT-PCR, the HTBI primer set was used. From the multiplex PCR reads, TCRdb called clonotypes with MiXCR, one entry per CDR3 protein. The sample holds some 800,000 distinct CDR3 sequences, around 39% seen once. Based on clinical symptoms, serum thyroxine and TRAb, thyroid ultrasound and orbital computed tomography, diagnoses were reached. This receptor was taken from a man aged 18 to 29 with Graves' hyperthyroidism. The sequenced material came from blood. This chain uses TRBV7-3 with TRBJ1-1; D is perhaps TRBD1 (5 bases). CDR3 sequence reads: CASSQVGAVNTEAFF. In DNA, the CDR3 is TGTGCCAGCAGCCAGGTTGGGGCGGTGAACACTGAAGCTTTCTTT.